The rows below give T cell receptor beta chains drawn from one sample of a study of T cell clonotyping in hematopoietic cell transplantation. The table came from immunoSEQ multiplex PCR; TCRdb's copy has only in-frame clones and leaves some out. The sample consists of about 7,000 clones, approximately 35% of them appearing once. This specimen consisted of peripheral blood mononuclear cells, obtained 30 days after allogeneic stem cell transplant. These receptors were collected from a female patient between 55 and 75 years old who had an allogeneic stem cell transplant, so the T cells may come from the graft donor. Some clones in this sample may be carry-over from other donors' samples. Both conserved end residues are part of each CDR3. D genes are given only for firm matches. Clone sizes are given selectively: once, few, many, or a class where the clone is expanded.

v_call	clone_size	j_call	d_call	cdr3_nt	cdr3_aa
TRBV29-1	NA	TRBJ1-3	NA	TGCAGCGTTGAGGAGCAGGGATCTGGAAACACCATATATTTT	CSVEEQGSGNTIYF
TRBV25-1	few	TRBJ1-6	NA	TGTGCCAGCAGTGAGTTGGGGGGATCACCCCTCCACTTT	CASSELGGSPLHF
TRBV20-1	once	TRBJ1-1	NA	TGCAGTGCTAGTTTCGGCACTGAAGCTTTCTTT	CSASFGTEAFF
TRBV5-6	few	TRBJ2-5	NA	TGTGCCAGCAGCCGCGCCACAGGGAACCAAGAGACCCAGTACTTC	CASSRATGNQETQYF
TRBV29-1	NA	TRBJ1-2	NA	TGCAGCGTTGAAGATCTAGGGAACTATGGCTACACCTTC	CSVEDLGNYGYTF
TRBV29-1	few	TRBJ1-1	TRBD1	TGCAGCGGGAAAGGGTCGACAGGGGTTTCTGAAGCTTTCTTT	CSGKGSTGVSEAFF
TRBV14	few	TRBJ1-2	NA	TGTGCCAGCAGCCAAACGAGAAGCTATGGCTACACCTTC	CASSQTRSYGYTF
TRBV20-1	NA	TRBJ1-1	NA	TGCAGTGCTAGAGGAACAGGGGAAGCTTTCTTT	CSARGTGEAFF
TRBV30	NA	TRBJ2-1	NA	TGTGCCTGGAGTGCTGGGGCGGGCTCCTACAATGAGCAGTTCTTC	CAWSAGAGSYNEQFF
TRBV30	NA	TRBJ1-3	NA	TGTGCCTGGAGTAGTGGTCCTGGAAACACCATATATTTT	CAWSSGPGNTIYF
TRBV7-2	NA	TRBJ2-7	TRBD1	TGTGCCAGCAGCTTACGACAGGGAAACTACGAGCAGTACTTC	CASSLRQGNYEQYF
TRBV30	NA	TRBJ2-6	NA	TGTGCCTGGAGTGTACAGATGTCAGCGGCCGGGGCCAACGTCCTGACTTTC	CAWSVQMSAAGANVLTF
TRBV7-2	few	TRBJ2-5	NA	TGTGCCAGCAGCCCCCGTTCGGGTTACCAAGAGACCCAGTACTTC	CASSPRSGYQETQYF
TRBV7-9	NA	TRBJ1-5	NA	TGTGCCAGCACCTCCGGGGGGAATCAGCCCCAGCATTTT	CASTSGGNQPQHF
TRBV29-1	NA	TRBJ2-1	NA	TGCAGCGTTGAATCGGGGAAGTACAATGAGCAGTTCTTC	CSVESGKYNEQFF
TRBV25-1	NA	TRBJ2-4	NA	TGTGCCAGCAGTACGGGGACGGGCGAAAACATTCAGTACTTC	CASSTGTGENIQYF
TRBV30	NA	TRBJ2-5	NA	TGTGCCTGGACGGGCGGGGGCATAGAGACCCAGTACTTC	CAWTGGGIETQYF
TRBV30	NA	TRBJ2-1	NA	TGTGCCTGGAGTGTACTCCCTTCCAATGAGCAGTTCTTC	CAWSVLPSNEQFF
TRBV5-6	medium-sized	TRBJ2-7	NA	TGTGCCAGCAGCTTTCTAGCAGATTCCTACGAGCAGTACTTC	CASSFLADSYEQYF
TRBV5-4	few	TRBJ2-7	NA	TGTGCCAGCAGCCAACCCTCGGGTCAGCAGTACTTC	CASSQPSGQQYF
TRBV25-1	NA	TRBJ1-5	NA	TGTGCCAGCAGTGGCTCAGGGTCTTTTGCTCAGCCCCAGCATTTT	CASSGSGSFAQPQHF
TRBV6-1	NA	TRBJ1-3	NA	TGTGCCAGCAGTGGATTCTTGCATAGCTCTGGAAACACCATATATTTT	CASSGFLHSSGNTIYF
TRBV30	NA	TRBJ2-7	TRBD1	TGTGCCTGGAGTAATCCGAGGGACAGATATTACGAGCAGTACTTC	CAWSNPRDRYYEQYF
TRBV4-1	NA	TRBJ1-2	TRBD1	TGCGCCAGCAGCCACGGGGGACAGGGTTATGGCTACACCTTC	CASSHGGQGYGYTF
TRBV15	medium-sized	TRBJ1-2	NA	TGTGCCACCAGCAGAGATAAGGGGACGGACTATGGCTACACCTTC	CATSRDKGTDYGYTF
TRBV30	NA	TRBJ1-2	NA	TGTGCCTGGAGTCCTGGACAGCGGAGTTCTGGCTACACCTTC	CAWSPGQRSSGYTF
TRBV25-1	NA	TRBJ1-2	NA	TGTGCCAGCAGGGGGACAAGGAACTATGGCTACACCTTC	CASRGTRNYGYTF
TRBV30	few	TRBJ2-1	NA	TGTGCCTGGAGTGTGGGAGCCTATGAGCAGTTCTTC	CAWSVGAYEQFF
TRBV6-1	NA	TRBJ2-5	TRBD2	TGTGCCAGCAACCCCGGGGGAGGGACCCAAGAGACCCAGTACTTC	CASNPGGGTQETQYF
TRBV6-6	NA	TRBJ1-6	TRBD1	TGTGCCAGCAGTTATGAGGGGGCATTAAATTCACCCCTCCACTTT	CASSYEGALNSPLHF
TRBV30	NA	TRBJ1-2	NA	TGTGCCTGGAGTGTCAGAAGAAGGGGCCCCGGTGGCTACACCTTC	CAWSVRRRGPGGYTF
TRBV27	NA	TRBJ2-7	NA	TGTGCCAGCAGTCCCTCCGGGACGGTCACCTACGAGCAGTACTTC	CASSPSGTVTYEQYF
TRBV30	few	TRBJ2-3	TRBD2	TGTGCCCGGGAGAATCGGGTAGCGGGAGTGGCAGATACGCAGTATTTT	CARENRVAGVADTQYF
TRBV14	NA	TRBJ2-7	NA	TGTGCCAGCAGCCAAGGGTCGGGACTGCCTGTGTACGAGCAGTACTTC	CASSQGSGLPVYEQYF
TRBV25-1	NA	TRBJ2-7	NA	TGTGCCAGCTGCAACCGGGACTGTCTTGACGAGCAGTACTTC	CASCNRDCLDEQYF
TRBV6-6	few	TRBJ1-2	NA	TGTGCCAGCAGCTTGGGGGGGGATGGCTACACCTTC	CASSLGGDGYTF
TRBV5-1	few	TRBJ1-5	NA	TGCGCCAGCAGCTTGGAAGGGGGAAATCAGCCCCAGCATTTT	CASSLEGGNQPQHF
TRBV7-6	few	TRBJ2-7	TRBD2	TGTGCCAGCAGCTTAGGGGAGGGATCCGAGCAGTACTTC	CASSLGEGSEQYF
TRBV7-2	NA	TRBJ1-2	NA	TGTGCCAGCAGCTTTGGGGTTCGGGTTGGCTACACCTTC	CASSFGVRVGYTF
TRBV30	NA	TRBJ1-2	TRBD1	TGTGCCCTTCGACAGGGGGATAACTATGGCTACACCTTC	CALRQGDNYGYTF
TRBV2	few	TRBJ1-5	NA	TGTGCCAGCCGCGCGGGAGGACAGCCCCAGCATTTT	CASRAGGQPQHF
TRBV30	once	TRBJ1-1	NA	TGTGCCTGTCGGGGGGCGGTGGACACTGAAGCTTTCTTT	CACRGAVDTEAFF
TRBV7-9	few	TRBJ2-7	NA	TGTGCCAGCAGCGAGAGCGGAACCTACGAGCAGTACTTC	CASSESGTYEQYF
TRBV25-1	once	TRBJ2-1	NA	TGTGCCAGCAGTGGCCGGTCGCGGGGTGCCTACAATGAGCAGTTCTTC	CASSGRSRGAYNEQFF
TRBV25-1	NA	TRBJ2-7	NA	TGTGCCAGCAGTGAAAGGGGACTGGAGTACGAGCAGTACTTC	CASSERGLEYEQYF
TRBV6-5	large	TRBJ1-1	NA	TGTGCCAGCAGTTACGGCGGCACTGAAGCTTTCTTT	CASSYGGTEAFF